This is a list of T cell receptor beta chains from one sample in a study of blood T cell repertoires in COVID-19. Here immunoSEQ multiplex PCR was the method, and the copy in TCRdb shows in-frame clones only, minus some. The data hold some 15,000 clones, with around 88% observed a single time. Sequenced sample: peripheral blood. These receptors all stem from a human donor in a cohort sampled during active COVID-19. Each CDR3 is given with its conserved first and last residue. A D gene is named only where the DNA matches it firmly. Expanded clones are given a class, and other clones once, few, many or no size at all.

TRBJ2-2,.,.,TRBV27,CASSSTGGTGELFF,TGTGCCAGCAGTTCCACAGGCGGTACCGGGGAGCTGTTTTTT
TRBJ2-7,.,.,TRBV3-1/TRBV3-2,CASSQDVSSEQYF,TGTGCCAGCAGCCAAGATGTTTCTTCCGAGCAGTACTTC
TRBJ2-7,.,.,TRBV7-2,CASSSYLASYEQYF,TGTGCCAGCAGTTCCTACCTAGCGAGCTACGAGCAGTACTTC
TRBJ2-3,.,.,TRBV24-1,CATSAIDSASTDTQYF,TGTGCCACCAGTGCCATTGACAGCGCTAGCACAGATACGCAGTATTTT
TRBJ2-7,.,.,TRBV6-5,CASITWQGMPGEQYF,TGTGCCAGCATAACCTGGCAGGGTATGCCGGGCGAGCAGTACTTC
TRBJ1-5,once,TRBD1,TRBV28,CATIPGQAQPQHF,TGTGCCACAATACCGGGACAGGCACAGCCCCAGCATTTT
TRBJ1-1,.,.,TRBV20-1,CSATRADEAFF,TGCAGTGCTACGCGGGCGGATGAAGCTTTCTTT
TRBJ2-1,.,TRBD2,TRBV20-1,CSASTGTSYNEQFF,TGCAGTGCTAGTACCGGGACTAGCTACAATGAGCAGTTCTTC
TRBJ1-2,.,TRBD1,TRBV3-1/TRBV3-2,CASSTGGDNYGYTF,TGTGCCAGCTCTACAGGGGGCGATAACTATGGCTACACCTTC
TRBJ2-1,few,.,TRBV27,CASSFSGTNEQFF,TGTGCCAGCAGTTTTAGCGGAACCAATGAGCAGTTCTTC
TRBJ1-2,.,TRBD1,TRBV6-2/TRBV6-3,CASSGTFGDRTNYGYTF,TGTGCCAGCAGTGGCACCTTCGGGGACAGAACTAACTATGGCTACACCTTC
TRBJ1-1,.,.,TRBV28,CASSADHGTGANTEAFF,TGTGCCAGCAGTGCTGACCACGGCACAGGTGCTAACACTGAAGCTTTCTTT
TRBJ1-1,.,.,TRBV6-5,CATLLTTNTEAFF,TGTGCCACCCTACTGACTACGAACACTGAAGCTTTCTTT
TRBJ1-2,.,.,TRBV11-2,CASSSTRTGGYTF,TGTGCCAGCAGCTCGACACGTACAGGAGGCTACACCTTC
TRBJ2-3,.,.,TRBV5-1,CASSLEGDYTDTQYF,TGCGCCAGCAGCTTGGAGGGGGACTACACAGATACGCAGTATTTT
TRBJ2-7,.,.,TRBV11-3,CASSLDFRRGEQYF,TGTGCCAGCAGCTTAGATTTTCGACGCGGAGAGCAGTACTTC
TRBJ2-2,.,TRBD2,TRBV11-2,CASSPAGVGELFF,TGTGCCAGCAGCCCAGCGGGGGTCGGGGAGCTGTTTTTT
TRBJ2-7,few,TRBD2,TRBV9,CASSEQSGSPYEQYF,TGTGCCAGCAGCGAACAGAGCGGGAGCCCCTACGAGCAGTACTTC
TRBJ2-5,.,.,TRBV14,CASSPRMRTNQETQYF,TGTGCCAGCAGCCCCAGGATGCGTACGAATCAAGAGACCCAGTACTTC
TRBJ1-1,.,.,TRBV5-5,CASSFRGRMNTEAFF,TGTGCCAGCAGCTTTAGGGGCAGGATGAACACTGAAGCTTTCTTT
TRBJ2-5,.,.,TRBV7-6,CASSRAGDQETQYF,TGTGCCAGCAGCCGCGCCGGGGATCAAGAGACCCAGTACTTC
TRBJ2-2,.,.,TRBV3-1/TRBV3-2,CASSPVATGELFF,TGTGCCAGCAGCCCAGTAGCCACCGGGGAGCTGTTTTTT
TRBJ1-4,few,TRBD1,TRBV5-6,CASSLGTGHGGKLFF,TGTGCCAGCAGCTTGGGGACAGGACATGGTGGTAAACTGTTTTTT